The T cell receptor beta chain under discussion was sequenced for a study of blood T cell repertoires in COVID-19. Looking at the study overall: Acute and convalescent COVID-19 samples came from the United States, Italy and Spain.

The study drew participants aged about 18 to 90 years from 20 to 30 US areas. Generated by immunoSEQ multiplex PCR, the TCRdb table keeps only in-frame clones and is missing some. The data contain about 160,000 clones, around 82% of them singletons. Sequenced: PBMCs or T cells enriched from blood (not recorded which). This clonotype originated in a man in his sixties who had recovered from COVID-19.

CDR3 protein: CAIPGTGDVYEQYF. CDR3 DNA sequence: TGTGCCATTCCCGGGACAGGGGATGTTTACGAGCAGTACTTC. This rearrangement joins TRBV7-9 to TRBJ2-7, with 10 positions matching TRBD1. The CDR3 extends over 14 amino acids. Trimming took 10 bases from V and 4 from J; bases not matched to a gene: 10. The germline gives CDR1 SEHNR, CDR2 FQNEAQ (reference sequence).